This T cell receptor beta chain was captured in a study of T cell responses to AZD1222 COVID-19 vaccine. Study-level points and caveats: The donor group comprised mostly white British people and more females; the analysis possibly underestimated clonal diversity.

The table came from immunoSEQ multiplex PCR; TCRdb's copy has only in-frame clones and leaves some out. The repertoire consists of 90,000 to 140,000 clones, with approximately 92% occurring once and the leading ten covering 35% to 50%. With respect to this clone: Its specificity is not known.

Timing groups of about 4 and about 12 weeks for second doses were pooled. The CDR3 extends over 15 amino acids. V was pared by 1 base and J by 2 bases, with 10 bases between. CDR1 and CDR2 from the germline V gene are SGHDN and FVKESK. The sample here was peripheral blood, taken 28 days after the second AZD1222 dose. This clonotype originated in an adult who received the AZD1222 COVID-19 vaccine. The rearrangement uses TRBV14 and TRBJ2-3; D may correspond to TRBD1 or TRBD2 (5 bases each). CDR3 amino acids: CASSQVRDDTDTQYF. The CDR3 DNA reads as TGTGCCAGCAGCCAAGTCCGGGACGACACAGATACGCAGTATTTT. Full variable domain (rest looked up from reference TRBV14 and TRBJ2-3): EAGVTQFPSHSVIEKGQTVTLRCDPISGHDNLYWYRRVMGKEIKFLLHFVKESKQDESGMPNNRFLAERTGGTYSTLKVQPAELEDSGVYFCASSQVRDDTDTQYFGPGTRLTVL.